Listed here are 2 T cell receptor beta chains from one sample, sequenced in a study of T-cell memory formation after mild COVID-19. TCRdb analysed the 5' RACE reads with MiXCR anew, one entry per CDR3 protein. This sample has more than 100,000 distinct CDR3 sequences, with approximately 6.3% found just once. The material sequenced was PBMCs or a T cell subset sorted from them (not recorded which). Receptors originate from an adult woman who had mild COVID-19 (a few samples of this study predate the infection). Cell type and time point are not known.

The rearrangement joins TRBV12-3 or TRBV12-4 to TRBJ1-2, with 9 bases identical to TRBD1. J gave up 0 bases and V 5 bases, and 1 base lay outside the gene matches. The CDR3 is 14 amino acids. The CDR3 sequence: CASSGDRANYGYTF. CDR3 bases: TGTGCCAGCAGTGGGGACAGGGCTAACTATGGCTACACCTTC.

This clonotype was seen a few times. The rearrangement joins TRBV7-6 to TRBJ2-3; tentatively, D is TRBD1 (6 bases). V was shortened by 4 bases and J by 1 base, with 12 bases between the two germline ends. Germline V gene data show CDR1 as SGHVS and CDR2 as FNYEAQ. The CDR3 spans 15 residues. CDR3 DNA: TGTGCCAGCAGCTCGCGACGGACAGGCACAGATACGCAGTATTTT. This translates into CASSSRRTGTDTQYF.